Following are 6 T cell receptor delta chains from one sample sequenced in a study of gamma-delta chains in newborns, infants, children. TCRdb re-identified clones in the reads via CATT. The repertoire holds fewer than 8,500 delta-chain clones, with around 0.6% as singletons. What was sequenced was blood. Every receptor here comes from a child who was a newborn, infant or young child, either healthy, febrile or measles-vaccinated (not recorded which).

This clone rates as medium-sized (0.01 to 0.1%). Since a far larger clone is one base different, this is likely a read error. This same CDR3 is encoded by further DNA sequences in the sample. This chain joins TRDV2 and TRDJ3; 8 bases align to TRDD3. The V gene end was trimmed by 4 bases and the J gene end by 0 bases; junction bases not matched to a gene: 7. This CDR3 region has 18 residues. From germline, CDR1 is GEAIGNYY and CDR2 EKD. The chain's CDR3 is CACERLGANSWDTRQMFF. The CDR3 bases are TGTGCCTGTGAGCGACTGGGGGCTAACTCCTGGGACACCCGACAGATGTTTTTC.

This clone was seen a handful of times. The rearrangement uses TRDV2 and TRDJ1, with 10 nucleotides matching TRDD3. Germline CDR1 reads GEAIGNYY; CDR2 reads EKD. The CDR3 is made up of 16 amino acids. Germline trimming cut 1 base from V and 3 bases from J; bases unmatched to any gene: 7. The CDR3 nucleotides read TGTGCCTGTGACACGTTGGGGGATACATTGGCCGATAAACTCATCTTT. It specifies CACDTLGDTLADKLIF.

Note on this clone: A much larger clone differs by one base, so this may be a read error. The chain combines TRDV2 with TRDJ3; perhaps TRDD3 as D (6 bases). CDR1 is GEAIGNYY and CDR2 is EKD in the germline V gene. V was clipped by 0 bases and J by 9 bases, with 11 bases between them. The CDR3 covers 15 residues. Here the CDR3 DNA reads TGTGCCTGTGACACCTTGGGGGCTATCACCCGACAGATGTTTTTC. This encodes CACDTLGAITRQMFF.

Turning to this clone: The likely explanation is a read error, given a far larger clone one base away. Distinct nucleotide sequences in the sample also encode this CDR3. V and J are TRDV2 and TRDJ3, with TRDD3 matching over 9 bases. CDR3 length: 17 residues. Germline V gene data show CDR1 as GEAIGNYY and CDR2 as EKD. CDR3 nucleotides: TGTGCCTGTGACACCTGGGGGATAAACTGGGACACCCGACAGATGTTCTTC. Amino acid sequence: CACDTWGINWDTRQMFF.

As to this clone: A far larger clone is one nucleotide away, so this likely arose from a read error. The rearrangement links TRDV2 to TRDJ1; possibly TRDD3 for D (6 bases). CDR3 length equals 15 residues. Deletions cut 0 bases from V and 0 bases from J, with 10 bases between. Germline V gives CDR1 GEAIGNYY, CDR2 EKD. CDR3 sequence: CACDTRGTYTDKLIF. DNA of the CDR3: TGTGCCTGTGACACCCGGGGGACCTACACCGATAAACTCATCTTT.

This clone is labeled medium-sized. Other nucleotide sequences from this sample produce the same CDR3. The rearrangement links TRDV1 to TRDJ1; D gene ambiguous. This CDR3 is 14 amino acids long. CDR1 is TSWWSYY and CDR2 is QGS in the germline V gene. The V end was cut by 3 bases, the J end by 0 bases, with 8 bases between. The CDR3 DNA sequence: TGTGCTCTTGGGGATAGTACTGACACCGATAAACTCATCTTT. Encoded protein: CALGDSTDTDKLIF.